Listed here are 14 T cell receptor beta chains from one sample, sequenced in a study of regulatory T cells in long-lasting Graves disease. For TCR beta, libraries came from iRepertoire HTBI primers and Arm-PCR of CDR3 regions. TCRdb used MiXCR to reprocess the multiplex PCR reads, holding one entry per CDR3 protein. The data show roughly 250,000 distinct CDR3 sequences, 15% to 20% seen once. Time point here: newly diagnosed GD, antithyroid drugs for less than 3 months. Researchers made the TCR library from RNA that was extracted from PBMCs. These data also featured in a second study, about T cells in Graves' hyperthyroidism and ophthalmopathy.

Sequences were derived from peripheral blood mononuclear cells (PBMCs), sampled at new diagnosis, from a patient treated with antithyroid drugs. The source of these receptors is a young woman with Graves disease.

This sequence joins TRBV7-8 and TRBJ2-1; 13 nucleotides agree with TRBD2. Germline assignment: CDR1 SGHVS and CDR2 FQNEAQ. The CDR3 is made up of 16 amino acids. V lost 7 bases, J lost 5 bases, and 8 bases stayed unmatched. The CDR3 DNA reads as TGTGCCAGCACCCCCTGGACTAGCGGGGGCAACAATGAGCAGTTCTTC. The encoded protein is CASTPWTSGGNNEQFF.

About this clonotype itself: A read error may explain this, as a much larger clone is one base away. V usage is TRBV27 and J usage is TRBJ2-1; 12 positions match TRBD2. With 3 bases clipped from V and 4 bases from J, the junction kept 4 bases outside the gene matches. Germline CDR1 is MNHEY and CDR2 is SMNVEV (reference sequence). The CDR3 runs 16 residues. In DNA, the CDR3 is TGTGCCAGCAGTTTCTGGACTAGCGGGACTTACAATGAGCAGTTCTTC. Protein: CASSFWTSGTYNEQFF.

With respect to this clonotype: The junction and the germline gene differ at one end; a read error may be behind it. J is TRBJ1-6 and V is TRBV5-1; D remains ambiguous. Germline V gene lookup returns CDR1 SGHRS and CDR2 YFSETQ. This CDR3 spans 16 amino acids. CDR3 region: CASSLIGLSYNPPLHF. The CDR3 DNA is TGCGCCAGCAGCTTGATTGGACTCTCCTATAATCCACCCCTCCACTTT.

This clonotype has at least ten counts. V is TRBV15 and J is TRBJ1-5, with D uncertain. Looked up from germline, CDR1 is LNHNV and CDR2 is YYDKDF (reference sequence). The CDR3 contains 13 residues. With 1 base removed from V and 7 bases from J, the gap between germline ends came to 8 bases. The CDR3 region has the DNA TGTGCCACCAGCAGAGTGAAGGTCCAGCCCCAGCATTTT. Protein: CATSRVKVQPQHF.

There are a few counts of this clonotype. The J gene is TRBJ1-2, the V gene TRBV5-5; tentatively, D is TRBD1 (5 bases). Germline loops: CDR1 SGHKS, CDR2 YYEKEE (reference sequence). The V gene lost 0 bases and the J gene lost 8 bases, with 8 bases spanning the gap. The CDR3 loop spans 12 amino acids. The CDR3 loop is CASSLGGGGYTF. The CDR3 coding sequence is TGTGCCAGCAGCTTGGGCGGGGGAGGCTACACCTTC.

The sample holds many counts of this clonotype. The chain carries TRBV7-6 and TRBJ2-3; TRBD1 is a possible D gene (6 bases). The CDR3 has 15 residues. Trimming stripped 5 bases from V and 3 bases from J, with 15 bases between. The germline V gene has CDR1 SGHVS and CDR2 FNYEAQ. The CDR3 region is CASSLEQGTTDTQYF. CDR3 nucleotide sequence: TGTGCCAGCAGCCTAGAACAGGGAACAACAGATACGCAGTATTTT. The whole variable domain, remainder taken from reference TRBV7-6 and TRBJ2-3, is GAGVSQSPRYKVTKRGQDVALRCDPISGHVSLYWYRQALGQGPEFLTYFNYEAQQDKSGLPNDRFSAERPEGSISTLTIQRTEQRDSAMYRCASSLEQGTTDTQYFGPGTRLTVL.

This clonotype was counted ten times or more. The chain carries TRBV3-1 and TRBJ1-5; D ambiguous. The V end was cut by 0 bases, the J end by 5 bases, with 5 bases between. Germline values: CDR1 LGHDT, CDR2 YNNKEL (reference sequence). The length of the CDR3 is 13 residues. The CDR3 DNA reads TGTGCCAGCAGCCAAGACCGCGATCAGCCCCAGCATTTT. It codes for CASSQDRDQPQHF.

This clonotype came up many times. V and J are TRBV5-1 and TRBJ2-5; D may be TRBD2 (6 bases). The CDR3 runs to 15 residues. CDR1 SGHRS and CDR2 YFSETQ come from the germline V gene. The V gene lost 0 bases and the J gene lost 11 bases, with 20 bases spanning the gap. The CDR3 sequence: CASSLVGWATGEQYF. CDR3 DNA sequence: TGCGCCAGCAGCTTGGTAGGTTGGGCCACGGGGGAGCAGTACTTC.

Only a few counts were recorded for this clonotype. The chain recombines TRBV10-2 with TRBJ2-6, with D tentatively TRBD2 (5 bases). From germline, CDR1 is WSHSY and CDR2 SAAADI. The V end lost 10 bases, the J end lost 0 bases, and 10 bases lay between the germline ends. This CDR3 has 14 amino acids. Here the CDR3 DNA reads TGCGCCACCTCTAGCCCCTCTGGGGCCAACGTCCTGACTTTC. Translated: CATSSPSGANVLTF.

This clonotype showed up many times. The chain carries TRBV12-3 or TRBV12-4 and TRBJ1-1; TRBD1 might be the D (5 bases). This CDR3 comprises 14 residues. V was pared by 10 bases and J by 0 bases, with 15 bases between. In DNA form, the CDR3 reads TGTGCCACCGGTATAGGGGCAATGAACACTGAAGCTTTCTTT. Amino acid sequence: CATGIGAMNTEAFF.

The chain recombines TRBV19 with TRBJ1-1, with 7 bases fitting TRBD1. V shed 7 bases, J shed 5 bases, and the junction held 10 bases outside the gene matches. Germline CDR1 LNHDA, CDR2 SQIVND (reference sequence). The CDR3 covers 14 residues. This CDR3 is CASTWTGGSTEAFF. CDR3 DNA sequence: TGTGCCAGTACCTGGACAGGAGGGAGTACTGAAGCTTTCTTT.

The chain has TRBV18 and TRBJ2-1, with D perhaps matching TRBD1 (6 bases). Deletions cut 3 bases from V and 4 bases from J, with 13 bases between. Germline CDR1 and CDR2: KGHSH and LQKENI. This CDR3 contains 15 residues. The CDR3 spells CASSPGRGPYNEQFF. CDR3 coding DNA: TGTGCCAGCTCACCGGGCAGGGGTCCATACAATGAGCAGTTCTTC.

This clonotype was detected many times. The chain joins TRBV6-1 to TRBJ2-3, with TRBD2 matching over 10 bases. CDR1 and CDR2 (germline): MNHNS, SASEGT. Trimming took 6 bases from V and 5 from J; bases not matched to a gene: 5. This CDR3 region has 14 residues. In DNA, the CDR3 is TGTGCCAGCAGCAAGCGGGGGGGCCAAGATACGCAGTATTTT. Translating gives CASSKRGGQDTQYF.

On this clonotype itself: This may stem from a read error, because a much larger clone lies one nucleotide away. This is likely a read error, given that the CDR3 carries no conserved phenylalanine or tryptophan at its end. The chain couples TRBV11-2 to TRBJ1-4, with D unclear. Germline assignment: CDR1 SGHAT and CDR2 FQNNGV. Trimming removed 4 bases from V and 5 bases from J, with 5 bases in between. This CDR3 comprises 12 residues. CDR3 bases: TGTGCCAGCAGCTCCCTAAATGAAAAACTGTTTTGT. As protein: CASSSLNEKLFC.